This TCR beta chain appears in the sequencing data of a study of shared clonotypes between healthy human individuals. Study as a whole: Samples came from two female and three male donors aged 18 to 49.

CDR3 length equals 15 residues. Trimming at V came to 8 bases and at J to 6 bases, leaving 10 bases not matched to a gene. Germline lookup yields CDR1 LGHNA and CDR2 YNFKEQ. Deep was the level at which the assay was run. The assay was immunoSEQ multiplex PCR, and TCRdb's table has in-frame clones only and misses some. Of hundreds of thousands of clones in the sample, roughly 78% were seen once. Study-level results: What naive subsets generally showed was a larger estimated richness than memory subsets showed.

Remarks on this clone: What it recognizes is unknown.

The sample was memory CD4+ T cells sorted from blood. Subset given: CD45RA-negative fraction. This TCR was recovered from a woman younger than 45 in good health. The J gene is TRBJ2-1, the V gene TRBV4-2, with 10 positions matching TRBD2. This CDR3 reads CASGTAGGNVNEQFF. Written as DNA, the CDR3 is TGTGCCAGCGGAACAGCGGGAGGGAACGTCAATGAGCAGTTCTTC.